A selection of T cell receptor beta chains follows, all from one sample in a study of PD-1 blockade in classical Hodgkin lymphoma. Measured with immunoSEQ multiplex PCR; TCRdb has only the in-frame clones, and not every one. The repertoire consists of tens of thousands of clones, with under 90% occurring once and the leading ten covering 2.5%. The sequences come from peripheral blood mononuclear cells (PBMCs), collected at baseline. The receptors shown here come from a human donor with classical Hodgkin lymphoma. The CDR3 runs from the conserved cysteine through the conserved F or W. The D gene is left open where the match is weak. Expanded clones are given a class, and other clones once, few, many or no size at all.

clone_size: NA
v_call: TRBV11-1
d_call: TRBD1
j_call: TRBJ1-1
cdr3_aa: CASSLDRGHTEAFF
cdr3_nt: TGTGCCAGCAGCTTAGACAGGGGGCACACTGAAGCTTTCTTT

clone_size: few
v_call: TRBV7-9
d_call: NA
j_call: TRBJ1-1
cdr3_aa: CASSLNAGNTEAFF
cdr3_nt: TGTGCCAGCAGCTTAAATGCGGGTAACACTGAAGCTTTCTTT

clone_size: few
v_call: TRBV4-3
d_call: NA
j_call: TRBJ2-5
cdr3_aa: CASSPQGRGQETQYF
cdr3_nt: TGCGCCAGCAGCCCCCAGGGGCGGGGCCAAGAGACCCAGTACTTC

clone_size: NA
v_call: TRBV7-8
d_call: NA
j_call: TRBJ1-3
cdr3_aa: CASSFPVVPSGNTIYF
cdr3_nt: TGTGCCAGCAGCTTTCCGGTGGTCCCTTCTGGAAACACCATATATTTT

clone_size: NA
v_call: TRBV4-3
d_call: NA
j_call: TRBJ1-4
cdr3_aa: CASSFLQGEKLFF
cdr3_nt: TGCGCCAGCAGCTTCCTCCAAGGTGAAAAACTGTTTTTT

clone_size: NA
v_call: TRBV23-1
d_call: NA
j_call: TRBJ1-4
cdr3_aa: CASSPPHVGAREKLFF
cdr3_nt: TGCGCCAGCAGTCCTCCCCATGTGGGGGCTAGGGAAAAACTGTTTTTT

clone_size: NA
v_call: TRBV5-4
d_call: NA
j_call: TRBJ1-6
cdr3_aa: CASSLGDRKNSPLHF
cdr3_nt: TGTGCCAGCAGCTTGGGGGACCGAAAGAATTCACCCCTCCACTTT

clone_size: NA
v_call: TRBV7-7
d_call: TRBD1
j_call: TRBJ2-1
cdr3_aa: CASSFRDRGSEQFF
cdr3_nt: TGTGCTAGCAGCTTCCGGGACAGGGGATCTGAGCAGTTCTTC

clone_size: NA
v_call: TRBV10-3
d_call: TRBD2
j_call: TRBJ2-5
cdr3_aa: CAIRDIREAEGVKTQYF
cdr3_nt: TGTGCCATCAGGGATATACGGGAGGCAGAGGGCGTGAAGACCCAGTACTTC

clone_size: NA
v_call: TRBV5-1
d_call: NA
j_call: TRBJ1-5
cdr3_aa: CASSLEGPPVSTQHF
cdr3_nt: TGCGCCAGCAGCCTGGAAGGGCCCCCCGTCTCGACCCAGCATTTT

clone_size: NA
v_call: TRBV7-9
d_call: NA
j_call: TRBJ2-5
cdr3_aa: CASSPGPGVAETQYF
cdr3_nt: TGTGCCAGCAGCCCAGGACCAGGGGTGGCAGAGACCCAGTACTTC

clone_size: NA
v_call: TRBV6-5
d_call: NA
j_call: TRBJ1-2
cdr3_aa: CASRGANYGYTF
cdr3_nt: TGTGCCAGCAGGGGAGCAAACTATGGCTACACCTTC

clone_size: NA
v_call: TRBV25-1
d_call: NA
j_call: TRBJ1-4
cdr3_aa: CASSWNRANEKLFF
cdr3_nt: TGTGCCAGCAGTTGGAACAGGGCCAATGAAAAACTGTTTTTT

clone_size: NA
v_call: TRBV29-1
d_call: TRBD2
j_call: TRBJ2-7
cdr3_aa: CSVGGLAGLGEQYF
cdr3_nt: TGCAGCGTTGGGGGACTAGCGGGGCTTGGGGAGCAGTACTTC

clone_size: NA
v_call: TRBV10-3
d_call: NA
j_call: TRBJ1-6
cdr3_aa: CAISEYGSPGSPLHF
cdr3_nt: TGTGCCATCAGTGAGTATGGGAGCCCGGGATCACCCCTCCACTTT

clone_size: once
v_call: TRBV27
d_call: TRBD1
j_call: TRBJ1-4
cdr3_aa: CASSLSWDSYEKLFF
cdr3_nt: TGTGCCAGCAGTTTATCTTGGGACAGCTATGAAAAACTGTTTTTT

clone_size: NA
v_call: TRBV4-1
d_call: TRBD2
j_call: TRBJ2-3
cdr3_aa: CASSPLVTSGGDTDTQYF
cdr3_nt: TGCGCCAGCAGCCCCCTAGTCACTAGCGGGGGGGACACAGATACGCAGTATTTT

clone_size: NA
v_call: TRBV19
d_call: TRBD2
j_call: TRBJ2-1
cdr3_aa: CASSIWRGASYNEQFF
cdr3_nt: TGTGCCAGTAGTATATGGCGGGGGGCATCCTACAATGAGCAGTTCTTC

clone_size: NA
v_call: TRBV5-4
d_call: TRBD1
j_call: TRBJ1-1
cdr3_aa: CASSPDRAPNTEAFF
cdr3_nt: TGTGCCAGCAGCCCGGACAGGGCACCGAACACTGAAGCTTTCTTT

clone_size: NA
v_call: TRBV15
d_call: TRBD1
j_call: TRBJ1-2
cdr3_aa: CATSRDHRQGANYGYTF
cdr3_nt: TGTGCCACCAGCAGAGATCACAGGCAGGGGGCGAACTATGGCTACACCTTC

clone_size: once
v_call: TRBV7-2
d_call: TRBD1
j_call: TRBJ2-2
cdr3_aa: CASSLRQRQGTGQAGELFF
cdr3_nt: TGTGCCAGCAGCTTACGCCAAAGACAGGGTACTGGTCAGGCCGGGGAGCTGTTTTTT

clone_size: NA
v_call: TRBV7-3
d_call: NA
j_call: TRBJ1-2
cdr3_aa: CASSLNLFDPKSYTF
cdr3_nt: TGTGCCAGCAGCTTAAACCTCTTTGACCCAAAAAGCTACACCTTC

clone_size: NA
v_call: TRBV30
d_call: NA
j_call: TRBJ1-3
cdr3_aa: CAWRRAGNTIYF
cdr3_nt: TGTGCCTGGCGTAGGGCTGGAAACACCATATATTTT

clone_size: NA
v_call: TRBV5-1
d_call: NA
j_call: TRBJ2-2
cdr3_aa: CASSSSVGGLSTGELFF
cdr3_nt: TGCGCCAGCAGCTCGTCTGTGGGGGGATTGAGCACCGGGGAGCTGTTTTTT

clone_size: NA
v_call: TRBV19
d_call: TRBD1
j_call: TRBJ1-1
cdr3_aa: CASSIQGAGEAFF
cdr3_nt: TGTGCCAGTAGTATACAGGGGGCCGGGGAAGCTTTCTTT

clone_size: once
v_call: TRBV5-1
d_call: NA
j_call: TRBJ2-3
cdr3_aa: CASSLEGTTDTQYF
cdr3_nt: TGCGCCAGCAGCCTGGAGGGGACCACAGATACGCAGTATTTT

clone_size: NA
v_call: TRBV5-6
d_call: NA
j_call: TRBJ1-1
cdr3_aa: CASSLDVNTEAFF
cdr3_nt: TGTGCCAGCAGCCTGGACGTCAACACTGAAGCTTTCTTT

clone_size: few
v_call: TRBV7-9
d_call: TRBD1
j_call: TRBJ1-6
cdr3_aa: CASSTGQGVSPLHF
cdr3_nt: TGTGCCAGCAGCACAGGACAGGGGGTTTCACCCCTCCACTTT